This T cell receptor (beta chain) was identified in a study of blood T cells in healthy people across ages. The use of a sample-barcoded 5' primer and a J-beta primer mix characterized a second PCR of roughly 7 to 12 cycles. TCRdb ran MiXCR on the 5' RACE reads and lists one entry per CDR3 protein. The data show some 730,000 distinct CDR3 sequences, approximately 21% seen once. A few counts support this clonotype. The sample was blood. The sequence derives from a man in his 70s in good health.

CDR3 protein: CASKEGRGTVNTEAFF. As DNA, the CDR3 is TGTGCCAGCAAGGAGGGGCGTGGGACGGTGAACACTGAAGCTTTCTTT. The rearrangement uses TRBV12-3 or TRBV12-4 and TRBJ1-1; tentatively, D is TRBD1 (5 bases). Trimming cost V 7 bases and J 0 bases, with 18 bases left between them. The CDR3 has 16 residues.